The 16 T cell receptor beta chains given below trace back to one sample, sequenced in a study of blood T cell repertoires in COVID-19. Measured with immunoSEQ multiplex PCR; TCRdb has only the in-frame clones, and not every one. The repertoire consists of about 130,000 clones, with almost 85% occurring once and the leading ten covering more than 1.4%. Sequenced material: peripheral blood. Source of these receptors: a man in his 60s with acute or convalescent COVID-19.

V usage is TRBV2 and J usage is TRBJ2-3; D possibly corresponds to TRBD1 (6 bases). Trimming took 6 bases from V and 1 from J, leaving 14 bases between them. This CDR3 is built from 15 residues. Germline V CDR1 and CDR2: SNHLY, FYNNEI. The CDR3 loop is CASREQGIGTDTQYF. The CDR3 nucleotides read TGTGCCAGCAGGGAACAGGGTATAGGCACAGATACGCAGTATTTT.

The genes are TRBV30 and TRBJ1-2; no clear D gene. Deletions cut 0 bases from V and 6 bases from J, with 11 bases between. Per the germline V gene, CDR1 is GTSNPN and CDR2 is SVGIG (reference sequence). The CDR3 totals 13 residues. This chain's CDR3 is CAWSVSGYDGYTF. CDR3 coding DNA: TGTGCCTGGAGTGTATCAGGTTACGATGGCTACACCTTC.

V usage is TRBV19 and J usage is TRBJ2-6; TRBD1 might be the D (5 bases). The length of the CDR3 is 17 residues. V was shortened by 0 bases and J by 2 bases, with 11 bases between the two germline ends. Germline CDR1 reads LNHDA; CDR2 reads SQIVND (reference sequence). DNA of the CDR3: TGTGCCAGTAGTATAGAGGCCAGGGTGGCTGGGGCCAACGTCCTGACTTTC. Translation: CASSIEARVAGANVLTF.

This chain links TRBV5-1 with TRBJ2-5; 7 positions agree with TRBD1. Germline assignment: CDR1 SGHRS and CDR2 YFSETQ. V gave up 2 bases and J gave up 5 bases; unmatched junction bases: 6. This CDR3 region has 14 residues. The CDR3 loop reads CASSFGDSQETQYF. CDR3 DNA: TGCGCCAGCAGCTTCGGGGACAGCCAGGAGACCCAGTACTTC.

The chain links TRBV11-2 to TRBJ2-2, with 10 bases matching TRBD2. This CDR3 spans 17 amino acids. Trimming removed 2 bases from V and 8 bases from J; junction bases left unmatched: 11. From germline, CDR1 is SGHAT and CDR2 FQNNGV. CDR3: CASSLTRLAGGRGELFF. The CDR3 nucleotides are TGTGCCAGCAGCTTAACGCGTTTAGCGGGGGGTAGGGGGGAGCTGTTTTTT.

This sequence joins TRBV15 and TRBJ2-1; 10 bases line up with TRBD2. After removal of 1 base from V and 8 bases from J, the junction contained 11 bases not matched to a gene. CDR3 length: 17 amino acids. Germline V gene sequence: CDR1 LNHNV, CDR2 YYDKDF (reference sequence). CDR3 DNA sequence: TGTGCCACCAGCAGAGGGGTAGCGGGAGGCGCGGTCCATGAGCAGTTCTTC. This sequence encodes CATSRGVAGGAVHEQFF.

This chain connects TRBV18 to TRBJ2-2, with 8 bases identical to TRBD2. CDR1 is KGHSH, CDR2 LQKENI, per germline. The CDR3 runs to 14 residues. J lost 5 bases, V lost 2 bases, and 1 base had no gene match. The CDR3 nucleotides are TGTGCCAGCTCACCAGCTAGCGGGACCGGGGAGCTGTTTTTT. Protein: CASSPASGTGELFF.

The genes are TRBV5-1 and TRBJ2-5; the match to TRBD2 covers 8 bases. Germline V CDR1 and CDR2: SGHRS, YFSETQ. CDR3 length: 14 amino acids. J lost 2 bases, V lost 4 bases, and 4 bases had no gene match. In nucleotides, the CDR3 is TGCGCCAGCAGCGGGGCGGGGGGACAAGAGACCCAGTACTTC. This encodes CASSGAGGQETQYF.

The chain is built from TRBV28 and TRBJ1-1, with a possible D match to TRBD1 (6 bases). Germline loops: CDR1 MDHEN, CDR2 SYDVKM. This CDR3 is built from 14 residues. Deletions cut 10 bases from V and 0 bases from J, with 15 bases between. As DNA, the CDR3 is TGTGCCACAATCCCGGGACACTTGAACACTGAAGCTTTCTTT. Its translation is CATIPGHLNTEAFF.

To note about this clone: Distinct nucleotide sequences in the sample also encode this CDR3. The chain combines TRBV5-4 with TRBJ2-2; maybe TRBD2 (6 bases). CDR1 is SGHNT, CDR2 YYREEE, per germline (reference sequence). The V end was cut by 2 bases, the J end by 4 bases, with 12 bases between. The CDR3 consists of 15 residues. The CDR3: CASSLSGVGTGELFF. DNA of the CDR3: TGTGCCAGCAGCTTATCGGGGGTTGGCACCGGGGAGCTGTTTTTT.

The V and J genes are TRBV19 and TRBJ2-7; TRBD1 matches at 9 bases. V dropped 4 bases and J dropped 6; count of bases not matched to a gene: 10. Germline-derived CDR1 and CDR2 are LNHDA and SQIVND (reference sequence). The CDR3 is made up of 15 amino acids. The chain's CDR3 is CASSTQGQGGLEQYF. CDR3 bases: TGTGCCAGTAGTACGCAGGGACAGGGTGGTCTCGAGCAGTACTTC. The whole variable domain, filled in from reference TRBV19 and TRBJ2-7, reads DGGITQSPKYLFRKEGQNVTLSCEQNLNHDAMYWYRQDPGQGLRLIYYSQIVNDFQKGDIAEGYSVSREKKESFPLTVTSAQKNPTAFYLCASSTQGQGGLEQYFGPGTRLTVT.

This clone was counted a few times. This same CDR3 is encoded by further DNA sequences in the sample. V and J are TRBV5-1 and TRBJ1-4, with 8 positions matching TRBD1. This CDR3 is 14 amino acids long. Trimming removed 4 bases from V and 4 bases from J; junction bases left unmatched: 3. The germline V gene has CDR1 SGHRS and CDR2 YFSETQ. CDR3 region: CASSIGQGNEKLFF. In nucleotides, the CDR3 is TGCGCCAGCAGCATAGGACAGGGTAATGAAAAACTGTTTTTT.

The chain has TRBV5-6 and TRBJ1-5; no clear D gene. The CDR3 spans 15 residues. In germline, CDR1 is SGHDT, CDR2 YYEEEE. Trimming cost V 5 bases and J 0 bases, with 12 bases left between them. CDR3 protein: CASSLSDYSNQPQHF. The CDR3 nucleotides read TGTGCCAGCAGTCTGTCCGACTATAGCAATCAGCCCCAGCATTTT.

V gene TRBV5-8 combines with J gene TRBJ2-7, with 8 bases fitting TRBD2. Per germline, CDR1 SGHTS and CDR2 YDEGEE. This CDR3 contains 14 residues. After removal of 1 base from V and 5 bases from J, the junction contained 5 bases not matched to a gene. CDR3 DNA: TGTGCCAGCAGCTTGAAGGGACTAGGCGACGAGCAGTACTTC. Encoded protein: CASSLKGLGDEQYF.

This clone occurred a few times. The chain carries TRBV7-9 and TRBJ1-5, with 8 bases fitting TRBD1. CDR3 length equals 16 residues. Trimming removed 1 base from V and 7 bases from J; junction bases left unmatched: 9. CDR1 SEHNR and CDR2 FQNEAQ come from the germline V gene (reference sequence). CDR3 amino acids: CASSLGTGNREQPQHF. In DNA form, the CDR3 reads TGTGCCAGCAGCTTAGGGACAGGGAATCGGGAACAGCCCCAGCATTTT.

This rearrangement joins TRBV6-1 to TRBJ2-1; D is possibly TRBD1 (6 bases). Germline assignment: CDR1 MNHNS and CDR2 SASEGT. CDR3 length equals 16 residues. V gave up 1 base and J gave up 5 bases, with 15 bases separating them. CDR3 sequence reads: CASSEGVGRGHNEQFF. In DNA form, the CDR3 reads TGTGCCAGCAGTGAAGGAGTGGGCAGGGGCCACAATGAGCAGTTCTTC.